Presented here are 16 T cell receptor beta chains from one specimen sequenced in a study of blood T cell repertoires in COVID-19. Sequencing used immunoSEQ multiplex PCR; TCRdb keeps in-frame clones, though not all of them. Here the sample spans some 160,000 clones, about 80% being singletons. Sequences were obtained from peripheral blood. These receptors were collected from an elderly woman with acute or convalescent COVID-19.

This chain connects TRBV7-9 to TRBJ2-3; 9 nucleotides align to TRBD1. CDR3 size: 17 residues. CDR1 and CDR2 (germline): SEHNR, FQNEAQ (reference sequence). Unmatched junction bases numbered 11, after V lost 3 bases and J lost 4 bases. The CDR3 here is CASSFTPGTGWADTQYF. The CDR3 DNA is TGTGCCAGCAGCTTTACCCCCGGGACAGGGTGGGCAGATACGCAGTATTTT.

This clone has more than one count but fewer than ten. The gene calls are TRBV25-1 and TRBJ2-1, with 10 bases lining up with TRBD1. The CDR3 length is 12 residues. Germline lookup yields CDR1 MGHDK and CDR2 SYGVNS. Losses at the gene ends were 7 bases for V and 9 bases for J; bases not matched to a gene: 3. In DNA, the CDR3 is TGTGCCAGCACCCGGACAGGGGGTGAGCAGTTCTTC. Protein sequence: CASTRTGGEQFF.

The chain uses TRBV25-1 and TRBJ2-3, with 7 nucleotides matching TRBD1. The CDR3 covers 13 residues. In germline, CDR1 is MGHDK, CDR2 SYGVNS. V was clipped by 6 bases and J by 5 bases; unmatched bases: 5. The CDR3 nucleotides are TGTGCCAGCAGAATGACAGGGTTAGATACGCAGTATTTT. Its translation is CASRMTGLDTQYF.

V usage is TRBV4-3 and J usage is TRBJ2-1; TRBD1 might be the D (6 bases). The CDR3 has 15 residues. In germline, CDR1 is LGHNA, CDR2 YSLEER. The V end lost 0 bases, the J end lost 6 bases, and 12 bases lay between the germline ends. The CDR3 coding sequence is TGCGCCAGCAGCCAAGATCTGGGGGCACGCAATGAGCAGTTCTTC. It encodes CASSQDLGARNEQFF.

This clone appeared a few times. This chain uses TRBV5-1 with TRBJ2-2, with TRBD1 identical over 11 bases. The trim removed 0 bases at V and 5 bases at J, leaving 3 bases unmatched. Germline CDR1 reads SGHRS; CDR2 reads YFSETQ. The CDR3 has 16 residues. Here the CDR3 DNA reads TGCGCCAGCAGCTTGGGGGACAGGGGGATTACCGGGGAGCTGTTTTTT. Translating gives CASSLGDRGITGELFF.

This clone was recorded only once. The chain is built from TRBV30 and TRBJ1-4; 10 nucleotides match TRBD1. The junction had 2 bases not matched to a gene; V was cut back by 0 bases and J by 7 bases. The CDR3 totals 14 residues. Germline CDR1 and CDR2: GTSNPN and SVGIG (reference sequence). CDR3 nucleotides: TGTGCCTGGAGTGTAGGGGACAGGGGTGAAAAACTGTTTTTT. It translates to CAWSVGDRGEKLFF.

The V gene is TRBV27, the J gene TRBJ1-2; D gene ambiguous. Germline assignment: CDR1 MNHEY and CDR2 SMNVEV (reference sequence). V lost 5 bases and J lost 0, with 7 bases in between. This CDR3 spans 13 amino acids. The CDR3 loop is CASSPLANYGYTF. Written as DNA, the CDR3 is TGTGCCAGCAGTCCATTAGCTAACTATGGCTACACCTTC.

V usage is TRBV10-3 and J usage is TRBJ1-3; D uncertain. The CDR3 covers 14 residues. Trimming took off 1 base at V and 4 bases at J, with 8 bases between the two ends. The germline CDR1 and CDR2 sequences are ENHRY and SYGVKD. CDR3 sequence: CAISELLTGNTIYF. CDR3 in DNA: TGTGCCATCAGTGAGTTATTGACAGGAAACACCATATATTTT.

The J gene is TRBJ1-4, the V gene TRBV28, with 7 bases matching TRBD1. The germline V gene encodes CDR1 MDHEN and CDR2 SYDVKM. V was clipped by 2 bases and J by 5 bases; unmatched bases: 5. This CDR3 contains 15 residues. The CDR3 DNA follows: TGTGCCAGCAGTTTACCCGTGACAGGGAATGAAAAACTGTTTTTT. Translated, it gives CASSLPVTGNEKLFF.

This rearrangement joins TRBV5-1 to TRBJ2-1; 11 bases are a match to TRBD2. Germline CDR1 reads SGHRS; CDR2 reads YFSETQ. The CDR3 consists of 15 residues. The V segment lost 8 bases and the J segment 9 bases; nucleotides outside the gene matches: 13. CDR3 residues: CASSLFSGGAREQFF. CDR3 DNA: TGCGCCAGTTCTCTCTTTAGCGGGGGGGCGCGTGAGCAGTTCTTC.

This chain uses TRBV5-1 with TRBJ1-4; D not resolved. The germline V and J ends were trimmed by 0 bases and 4 bases, with 10 bases remaining between them. The CDR3 is 15 residues long. Germline CDR1 and CDR2: SGHRS and YFSETQ. The CDR3 coding sequence is TGCGCCAGCAGCTTGGGGAGCGTGCGTAATGAAAAACTGTTTTTT. It codes for CASSLGSVRNEKLFF.

The rearrangement links TRBV12-3 or TRBV12-4 to TRBJ1-1; D call uncertain. The CDR3 totals 12 residues. Between the trimmed V and J ends, which lost 1 base and 7 bases, there was a span of 7 bases. For the CDR3, the DNA is TGTGCCAGCAGTTTAGGGCAGAATGAAGCTTTCTTT. Protein product: CASSLGQNEAFF.

The chain has TRBV6-5 and TRBJ2-2; D may be TRBD2 (5 bases). This CDR3 has 14 amino acids. Germline V CDR1 and CDR2: MNHEY, SVGAGI. V lost 4 bases and J lost 5, with 11 bases in between. CDR3: CASSSRGATGELFF. Written as DNA, the CDR3 is TGTGCCAGCAGTTCCCGGGGAGCAACCGGGGAGCTGTTTTTT.

CDR3 DNA sequence: TGTGCCAGTAGTATAGATCACACAGACACTGAAGCTTTCTTT. Residues: CASSIDHTDTEAFF. V usage is TRBV19 and J usage is TRBJ1-1; D gene ambiguous. CDR1 LNHDA and CDR2 SQIVND come from the germline V gene (reference sequence). V lost 0 bases and J lost 3, with 8 bases in between. This CDR3 is 14 amino acids long. Variable domain in full (rest from reference TRBV19 and TRBJ1-1): DGGITQSPKYLFRKEGQNVTLSCEQNLNHDAMYWYRQDPGQGLRLIYYSQIVNDFQKGDIAEGYSVSREKKESFPLTVTSAQKNPTAFYLCASSIDHTDTEAFFGQGTRLTVV.

The chain links TRBV29-1 to TRBJ2-2; D may be TRBD1 (5 bases). V shed 5 bases and J shed 4 bases, with 8 bases lying between them. The germline V gene encodes CDR1 SQVTM and CDR2 ANQGSEA. This CDR3 is 12 amino acids long. The CDR3 DNA sequence: TGCAGCGTTTCAGGGATCACCGGGGAGCTGTTTTTT. Protein sequence: CSVSGITGELFF.

The rearrangement uses TRBV9 and TRBJ1-3, with D unresolved. Germline V gene sequence: CDR1 SGDLS, CDR2 YYNGEE. This CDR3 contains 16 residues. Trimming cost V 0 bases and J 0 bases, with 10 bases left between them. The CDR3 region has the DNA TGTGCCAGCAGCGTAGCTACAGCTTCCTCTGGAAACACCATATATTTT. As protein: CASSVATASSGNTIYF.